The subject of this entry is one T cell receptor beta chain. Its target is not known. The sample is drawn from a study of shared clonotypes between healthy human individuals. Using approximately 190 ng DNA, some 30,000 T cell genomes, the sorted-subset replicate PCRs were run. Original data processing: Quality scores were absent from the junction-only immunoSEQ sequences, so filtering differed. Generated by immunoSEQ multiplex PCR, the TCRdb table keeps only in-frame clones and is missing some. Clone size and V and J calls were adopted from that table, with D and trimming inferred from the DNA. The repertoire includes around 550,000 clones, 95% of them detected once, and over 0.09% sits in the top ten. Study results and caveats: Richness estimates generally favored naive over memory subsets. Generation probabilities of non-shared clonotypes were lower (relative to those shared by all four donors).

Naive-designated CD8 cells lacked CD45RO, were positively enriched for CCR7, and omitted terminally differentiated effector memory CD45RA+ cells. CDR1 and CDR2 from the germline V gene are PRHDT and FYEKMQ (reference sequence). The CDR3 sequence is 18 residues long. V lost 4 bases, J lost 0 bases, and 10 bases stayed unmatched. Sequencing was performed on naive CD8+ T cells sorted from blood. V is TRBV13 and J is TRBJ2-2, with TRBD2 matching 8 bases. The TCR comes from a woman aged 25 to 39 in good health. CDR3 bases: TGTGCCAGCAGCTCTCGGGGCTTGCGGGAGGCGAACACCGGGGAGCTGTTTTTT. Its protein product is CASSSRGLREANTGELFF.